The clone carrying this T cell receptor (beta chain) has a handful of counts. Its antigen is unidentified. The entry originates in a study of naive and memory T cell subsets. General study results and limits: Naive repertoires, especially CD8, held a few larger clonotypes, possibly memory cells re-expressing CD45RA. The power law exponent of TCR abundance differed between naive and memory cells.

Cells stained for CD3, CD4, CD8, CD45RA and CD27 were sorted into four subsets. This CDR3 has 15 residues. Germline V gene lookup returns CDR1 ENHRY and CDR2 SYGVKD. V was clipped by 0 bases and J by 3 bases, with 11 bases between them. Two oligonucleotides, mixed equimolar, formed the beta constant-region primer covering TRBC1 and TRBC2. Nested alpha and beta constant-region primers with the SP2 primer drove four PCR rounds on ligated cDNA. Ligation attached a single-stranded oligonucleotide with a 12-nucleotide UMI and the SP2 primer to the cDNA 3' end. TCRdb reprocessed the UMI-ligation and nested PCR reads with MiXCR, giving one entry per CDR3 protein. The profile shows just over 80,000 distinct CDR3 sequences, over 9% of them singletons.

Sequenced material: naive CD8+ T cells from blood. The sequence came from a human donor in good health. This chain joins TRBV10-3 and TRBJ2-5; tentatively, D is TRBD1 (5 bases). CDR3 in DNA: TGTGCCATCAGTGAGTCGATGGCCAGGGAAGAGACCCAGTACTTC. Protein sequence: CAISESMAREETQYF.